This T cell receptor (beta chain) is drawn from a study of blood T cell repertoires in COVID-19. Study in general: From T cells, B-cell-depleted T cells, or PBMCs came the material, which was cDNA or gDNA.

The V gene end was trimmed by 10 bases and the J gene end by 4 bases; junction bases not matched to a gene: 13. Germline assignment: CDR1 MNHEY and CDR2 SVGAGI. The CDR3 totals 15 residues. This clone was counted a single time. Authors' methods: Reference gene primer amplification gave estimated nucleated cell counts. Libraries were prepared by immunoSEQ multiplex PCR; TCRdb keeps only in-frame clonotypes and omits some of them. From that table come the V and J calls and clone size; the DNA was used to work out D and trimming. The sample carries some 120,000 clones, around 63% recorded once. The receptor comes from a woman in her 70s with acute or convalescent COVID-19. The chain recombines TRBV6-5 with TRBJ2-3; TRBD2 agrees at 8 bases. The sequenced sample consisted of peripheral blood. The CDR3 sequence: CATQSRGAGADTQYF. CDR3 in DNA: TGTGCCACCCAATCCAGAGGAGCGGGAGCAGATACGCAGTATTTT.